This T cell receptor beta chain was documented in a study of OX40 agonist ivuxolimab in advanced cancers. Samples of blood were obtained at baseline, on cycle 4 day 1, and on cycle 7 day 1. Germline V gives CDR1 SGHRS, CDR2 YFSETQ. The ends lost 0 bases at V and 5 bases at J; junction bases unmatched: 6. This CDR3 spans 16 amino acids. Here immunoSEQ multiplex PCR was the method, and the copy in TCRdb shows in-frame clones only, minus some. This table has tens of thousands of clones, around 77% appearing once. V is TRBV5-1 and J is TRBJ2-1, with 9 bases matching TRBD1. Source: CD4+ or CD8+ T cells sorted from blood, taken in a trial of the OX40 agonist ivuxolimab. The TCR originated in an adult with an advanced solid tumor such as melanoma, head and neck, liver or kidney cancer. The CDR3 nucleotides read TGCGCCAGCAGCTTGGCCACAGGGGGCCCACACAATGAGCAGTTCTTC. The encoded protein is CASSLATGGPHNEQFF.